This T cell receptor beta chain is from a study of shared clonotypes between healthy human individuals. Trimming cost V 1 base and J 3 bases, with 11 bases left between them. The length of the CDR3 is 15 residues. Looked up from germline, CDR1 is SGHRS and CDR2 is YFSETQ. This clone was recorded only once. Libraries were prepared by immunoSEQ multiplex PCR; TCRdb keeps only in-frame clonotypes and omits some of them. The sample yields 2 million to 2.5 million clones, approximately 95% seen once. The sequencing sample was made of naive CD4+ T cells from PBMCs. Regarding subset: CD45RA+ positively selected. This TCR was sampled from a man aged 18 to 29 in good health. Some clones in this sample may be carry-over from other donors' samples. The chain recombines TRBV5-1 with TRBJ1-5, with D maybe TRBD1 (5 bases). CDR3 bases: TGCGCCAGCAGCTTGATGCCAGGGACCAATCAGCCCCAGCATTTT. It specifies CASSLMPGTNQPQHF. Filled out from reference TRBV5-1 and TRBJ1-5, the complete variable domain reads KAGVTQTPRYLIKTRGQQVTLSCSPISGHRSVSWYQQTPGQGLQFLFEYFSETQRNKGNFPGRFSGRQFSNSRSEMNVSTLELGDSALYLCASSLMPGTNQPQHFGDGTRLSIL.